This T cell receptor (beta chain) was retrieved from a study of graft-versus-host responses after intestinal transplantation. Study information: Uniformly, recipients were administered anti-thymocyte globulin induction with subsequent tacrolimus and steroids for two to three years.

The CDR3 extends over 17 amino acids. The ends lost 4 bases at V and 8 bases at J; junction bases unmatched: 13. Looked up from germline, CDR1 is SGHRS and CDR2 is YFSETQ. Study results and caveats: Early post-transplant HvG declines tracked with peak circulating GvH clone levels.

Comment on this clone: Its antigen is unidentified.

TCRdb keeps only in-frame clones here, not all; method: immunoSEQ multiplex PCR. The repertoire holds more than 100,000 clones, with 85% to 95% as singletons. Sequences were derived from unstimulated CD4+ T cells sorted from spleen or lymph node cells, sampled before intestinal transplant. The chain links TRBV5-1 to TRBJ2-1; 12 positions match TRBD2. This sequence originates from a human donor who received an intestinal transplant. DNA for the CDR3: TGCGCCAGCAGCCCACCGGCTAGCGGGAGGGCCAGGGATGAGCAGTTCTTC. Its translation is CASSPPASGRARDEQFF.